These 19 T cell receptor beta chains share one sample of origin, sequenced in a study of cytomegalovirus exposure and HLA in healthy donors. In the PCR, 60 Vbeta and 13 Jbeta primers were used. Produced via immunoSEQ multiplex PCR; TCRdb's table is partial and in-frame only. Of roughly 120,000 clones listed, approximately 82% are singletons. Sequencing was performed on PBMCs. Source of these receptors: a woman under 30 in good health and CMV-seropositive.

The chain has TRBV19 and TRBJ1-5, with a tentative D call TRBD1 (6 bases). V was clipped by 1 base and J by 2 bases, with 9 bases between them. CDR1 is LNHDA and CDR2 is SQIVND in the germline V gene (reference sequence). The CDR3 runs 15 residues. The CDR3 loop is CASSIAGDGNQPQHF. CDR3 sequence (DNA): TGTGCCAGTAGTATAGCAGGGGATGGCAATCAGCCCCAGCATTTT.

This clone came up once. The germline gene is not matched at one end of the junction; a read error may be the cause. The rearrangement joins TRBV11-2 to TRBJ2-7, with a weak D call TRBD1 (5 bases). This CDR3 spans 13 amino acids. The germline gives CDR1 SGHAT, CDR2 FQNNGV. CDR3 DNA: TGTGCCAGCAGATTAGTAAGCAGGGCCGAGCAGTACTTC. The encoded protein is CASRLVSRAEQYF.

The chain joins TRBV6-1 to TRBJ1-3; unclear D gene. V lost 6 bases to trimming and J lost 0 bases, with 6 bases between them. The CDR3 spans 13 residues. The germline V gene encodes CDR1 MNHNS and CDR2 SASEGT. The CDR3 loop reads CASRRASGNTIYF. DNA of the CDR3: TGTGCCAGCAGGAGGGCCTCTGGAAACACCATATATTTT.

This clone was recorded once. The chain combines TRBV12-5 with TRBJ1-2, with 7 positions matching TRBD1. The CDR3 is 19 residues long. J gave up 4 bases and V 5 bases, and 22 bases lay outside the gene matches. From germline, CDR1 is LGHNT and CDR2 FRNRAP. CDR3 sequence reads: CASGPKSGTADGVSYGYTF. In nucleotides, the CDR3 is TGTGCTAGTGGTCCAAAATCCGGGACAGCGGATGGTGTCTCCTATGGCTACACCTTC.

On this clone: The sample carries other DNA sequences with the same CDR3. The chain joins TRBV27 to TRBJ2-1; TRBD1 aligns across 7 bases. CDR3 length: 18 amino acids. After removal of 2 bases from V and 8 bases from J, the junction contained 18 bases not matched to a gene. Germline V gives CDR1 MNHEY, CDR2 SMNVEV (reference sequence). The CDR3 DNA reads TGTGCCAGCAGTTTACGTTCCGACAGGGTAAACTCATTGGATGAGCAGTTCTTC. Its translation is CASSLRSDRVNSLDEQFF.

This chain uses TRBV6-6 with TRBJ1-1; the D gene is possibly TRBD1 (5 bases). Trimming cost V 2 bases and J 6 bases, with 16 bases left between them. Looked up from germline, CDR1 is MNHNY and CDR2 is SVGAGI (reference sequence). This CDR3 is 15 amino acids long. CDR3 nucleotide sequence: TGTGCCAGCAGTTACGGTCCGGGAGGGGTACCTGAAGCTTTCTTT. As protein: CASSYGPGGVPEAFF.

The V gene is TRBV28, the J gene TRBJ2-5; D uncertain. CDR1 and CDR2 (germline): MDHEN, SYDVKM. This CDR3 region has 12 residues. V shed 3 bases and J shed 5 bases, with 7 bases lying between them. Here the CDR3 reads CASSFRGETQYF. The DNA of the CDR3 is TGTGCCAGCAGTTTCAGAGGTGAGACCCAGTACTTC.

The rearrangement uses TRBV4-1 and TRBJ1-1; D call uncertain. The germline gives CDR1 MGHRA, CDR2 YSYEKL. The CDR3 consists of 13 residues. With 3 bases removed from V and 1 base from J, the gap between germline ends came to 6 bases. This CDR3 reads CASSQARNTEAFF. The CDR3 nucleotides are TGCGCCAGCAGCCAGGCACGGAACACTGAAGCTTTCTTT.

This clone was seen a single time. The genes are TRBV4-1 and TRBJ2-3; 9 bases line up with TRBD1. From germline, CDR1 is MGHRA and CDR2 YSYEKL. Germline trimming cut 3 bases from V and 4 bases from J; bases unmatched to any gene: 2. The CDR3 consists of 14 residues. The DNA for the CDR3 is TGCGCCAGCAGCCATGACAGGGGGGCAGATACGCAGTATTTT. Its protein product is CASSHDRGADTQYF.

The chain is built from TRBV18 and TRBJ2-1; TRBD2 matches 11 bases. Germline V CDR1 and CDR2: KGHSH, LQKENI. The CDR3 sequence is 15 residues long. V lost 5 bases and J lost 5; bases outside the gene matches: 5. For the CDR3, the DNA is TGTGCCAGCTCATTACTAGCGGGGGATCACAATGAGCAGTTCTTC. Its translation: CASSLLAGDHNEQFF.

This chain uses TRBV28 with TRBJ2-7; 14 nucleotides agree with TRBD2. This CDR3 is built from 16 residues. The ends lost 2 bases at V and 4 bases at J; junction bases unmatched: 4. Per the germline V gene, CDR1 is MDHEN and CDR2 is SYDVKM. CDR3 DNA: TGTGCCAGCAGTTTAACCCGACTAGCGGGGGGGTACGAGCAGTACTTC. Translated: CASSLTRLAGGYEQYF.

The chain recombines TRBV7-9 with TRBJ1-3, with TRBD1 matching 9 bases. Trimming at V came to 5 bases and at J to 4 bases, leaving 12 bases not matched to a gene. Germline-derived CDR1 and CDR2 are SEHNR and FQNEAQ (reference sequence). The CDR3 runs 17 residues. The CDR3 sequence: CASSPDSGQGGGNTIYF. DNA for the CDR3: TGTGCCAGCAGCCCGGACTCGGGACAGGGAGGCGGAAACACCATATATTTT.

This sequence joins TRBV27 and TRBJ1-1, with D possibly TRBD1 on 5 matching bases. CDR3 size: 14 residues. Germline V gives CDR1 MNHEY, CDR2 SMNVEV (reference sequence). Trimming cost V 6 bases and J 5 bases, with 16 bases left between them. As DNA, the CDR3 is TGTGCCAGCAGGACTCGTGGGGGGGGAACTGAAGCTTTCTTT. Protein product: CASRTRGGGTEAFF.

Comments on this clone: One junction end does not reproduce the germline sequence, and a read error may be involved. This chain links TRBV7-7 with TRBJ2-7, with TRBD1 matching over 8 bases. Germline lookup yields CDR1 SSHAT and CDR2 FNYEAQ (reference sequence). This CDR3 is 15 amino acids long. The CDR3 loop is CASSAGQGVGYEQYF. Here the CDR3 DNA reads TGTGCTAGCAGCGCCGGACAGGGCGTAGGGTACGAGCAGTACTTC.

This clone was seen a single time. The V gene is TRBV5-1, the J gene TRBJ2-5; D perhaps matches TRBD1 (6 bases). The CDR3 extends over 15 amino acids. Germline lookup yields CDR1 SGHRS and CDR2 YFSETQ. Trimming took off 0 bases at V and 5 bases at J, with 14 bases between the two ends. The DNA of the CDR3 is TGCGCCAGCAGCTTGGCGCCGACAGGCGGGGAGACCCAGTACTTC. Its protein is CASSLAPTGGETQYF.

The genes are TRBV4-1 and TRBJ1-2; D is undetermined. With 2 bases removed from V and 8 bases from J, the gap between germline ends came to 15 bases. Germline V gene lookup returns CDR1 MGHRA and CDR2 YSYEKL. This CDR3 is built from 14 residues. CDR3 residues: CASSQIYTSRGYTF. The CDR3 nucleotides read TGCGCCAGCAGCCAAATTTATACCTCCAGAGGCTACACCTTC.

V and J are TRBV9 and TRBJ2-3; D is perhaps TRBD1 (5 bases). From germline, CDR1 is SGDLS and CDR2 YYNGEE. Trimming took 6 bases from V and 1 from J, leaving 15 bases between them. This CDR3 has 15 residues. Written as DNA, the CDR3 is TGTGCCAGCACCCTAGGGGTAGGGGGCACAGATACGCAGTATTTT. Protein: CASTLGVGGTDTQYF.

J is TRBJ2-5 and V is TRBV7-6, with 11 bases identical to TRBD2. V was pared by 4 bases and J by 3 bases, with 4 bases of the junction left unmatched. This CDR3 is 15 amino acids long. Germline lookup yields CDR1 SGHVS and CDR2 FNYEAQ. The CDR3 nucleotides are TGTGCCAGCAGCTCCGTACTAGCGGGGGAAGAGACCCAGTACTTC. Its translation: CASSSVLAGEETQYF.

V usage is TRBV7-7 and J usage is TRBJ2-3; possibly TRBD2 for D (5 bases). The germline V gene encodes CDR1 SSHAT and CDR2 FNYEAQ (reference sequence). This CDR3 is 11 amino acids long. The CDR3, as DNA: TGTGCTATCGGGGTCACAGATACGCAGTATTTT. It translates to CAIGVTDTQYF.